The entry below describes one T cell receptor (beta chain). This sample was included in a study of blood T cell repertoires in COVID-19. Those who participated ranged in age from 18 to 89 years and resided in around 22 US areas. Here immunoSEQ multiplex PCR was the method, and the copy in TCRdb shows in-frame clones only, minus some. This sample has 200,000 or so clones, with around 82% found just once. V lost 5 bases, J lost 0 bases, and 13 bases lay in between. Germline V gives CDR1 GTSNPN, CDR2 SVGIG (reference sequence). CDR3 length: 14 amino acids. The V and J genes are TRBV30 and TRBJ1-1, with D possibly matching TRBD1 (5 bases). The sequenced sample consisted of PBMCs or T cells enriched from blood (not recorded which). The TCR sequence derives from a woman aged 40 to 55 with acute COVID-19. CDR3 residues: CAWGDDSMNTEAFF. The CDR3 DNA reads TGTGCCTGGGGTGATGACAGTATGAACACTGAAGCTTTCTTT.